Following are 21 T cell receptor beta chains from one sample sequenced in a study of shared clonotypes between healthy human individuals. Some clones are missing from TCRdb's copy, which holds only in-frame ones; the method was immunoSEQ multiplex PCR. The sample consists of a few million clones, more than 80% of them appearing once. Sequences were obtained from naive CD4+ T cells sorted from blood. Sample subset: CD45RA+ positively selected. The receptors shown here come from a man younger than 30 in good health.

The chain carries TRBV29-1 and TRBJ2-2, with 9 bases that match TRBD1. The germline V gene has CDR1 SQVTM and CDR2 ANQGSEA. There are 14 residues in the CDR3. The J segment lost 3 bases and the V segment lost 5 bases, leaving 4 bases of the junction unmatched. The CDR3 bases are TGCAGCGTTCCGGGACAGGGAGACACCGGGGAGCTGTTTTTT. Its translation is CSVPGQGDTGELFF.

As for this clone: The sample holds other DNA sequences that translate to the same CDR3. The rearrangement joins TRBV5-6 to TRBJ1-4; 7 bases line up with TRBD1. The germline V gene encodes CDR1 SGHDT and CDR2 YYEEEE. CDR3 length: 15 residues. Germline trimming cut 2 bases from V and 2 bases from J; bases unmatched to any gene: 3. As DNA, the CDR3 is TGTGCCAGCAGCTTAACAGGGGTCACTAATGAAAAACTGTTTTTT. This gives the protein CASSLTGVTNEKLFF.

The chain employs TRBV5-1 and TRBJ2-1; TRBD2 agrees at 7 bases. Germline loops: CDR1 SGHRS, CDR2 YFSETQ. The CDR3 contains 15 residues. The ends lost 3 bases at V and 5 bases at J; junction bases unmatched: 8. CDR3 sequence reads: CASSYFGTTHNEQFF. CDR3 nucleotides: TGCGCCAGCAGCTATTTCGGGACTACCCACAATGAGCAGTTCTTC.

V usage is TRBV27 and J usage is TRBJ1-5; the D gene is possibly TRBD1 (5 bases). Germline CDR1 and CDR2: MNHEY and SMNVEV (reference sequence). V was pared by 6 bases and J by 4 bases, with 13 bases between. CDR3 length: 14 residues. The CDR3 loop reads CASRSDSLNQPQHF. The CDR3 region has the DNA TGTGCCAGCAGATCCGACAGTCTTAATCAGCCCCAGCATTTT.

The CDR3 reads CATGGTDTQYF. For the CDR3, the DNA is TGTGCCACAGGGGGTACAGATACGCAGTATTTT. The V call is TRBV2, the J call TRBJ2-3, with 7 bases lining up with TRBD1. The germline CDR1 and CDR2 sequences are SNHLY and FYNNEI. V lost 10 bases to trimming and J lost 3 bases; unmatched junction nucleotides: 1. This CDR3 has 11 residues.

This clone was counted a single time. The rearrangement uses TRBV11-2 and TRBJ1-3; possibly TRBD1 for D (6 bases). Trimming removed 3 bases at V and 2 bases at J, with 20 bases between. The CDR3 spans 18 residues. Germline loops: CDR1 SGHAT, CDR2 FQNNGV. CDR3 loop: CASSLGLRGGQAGNTIYF. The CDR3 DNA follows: TGTGCCAGCAGCTTGGGCTTGCGTGGGGGGCAGGCTGGAAACACCATATATTTT.

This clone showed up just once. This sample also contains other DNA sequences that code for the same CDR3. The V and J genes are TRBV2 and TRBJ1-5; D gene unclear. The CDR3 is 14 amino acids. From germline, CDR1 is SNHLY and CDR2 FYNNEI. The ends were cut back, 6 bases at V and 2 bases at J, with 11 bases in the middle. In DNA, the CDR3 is TGTGCCAGCAGCGCCGGCCAGGGCAATCAGCCCCAGCATTTT. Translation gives CASSAGQGNQPQHF.

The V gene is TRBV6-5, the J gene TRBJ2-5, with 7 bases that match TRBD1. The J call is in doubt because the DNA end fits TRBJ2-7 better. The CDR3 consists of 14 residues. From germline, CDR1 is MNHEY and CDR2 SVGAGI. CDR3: CASRNPDRNNEQYF. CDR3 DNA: TGTGCCAGCAGAAACCCGGACAGGAATAACGAGCAGTACTTC.

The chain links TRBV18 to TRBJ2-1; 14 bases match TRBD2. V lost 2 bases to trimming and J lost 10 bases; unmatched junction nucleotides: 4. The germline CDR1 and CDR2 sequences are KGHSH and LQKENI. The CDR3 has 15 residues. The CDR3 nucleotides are TGTGCCAGCTCACCAGGGACTAGCGGGAGAGGCGAGCAGTTCTTC. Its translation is CASSPGTSGRGEQFF.

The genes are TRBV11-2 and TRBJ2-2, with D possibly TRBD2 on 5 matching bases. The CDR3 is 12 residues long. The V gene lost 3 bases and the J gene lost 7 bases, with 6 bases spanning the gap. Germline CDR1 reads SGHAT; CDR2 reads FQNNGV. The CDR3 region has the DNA TGTGCCAGCAGCTTGGACTTCGGGGAGCTGTTTTTT. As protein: CASSLDFGELFF.

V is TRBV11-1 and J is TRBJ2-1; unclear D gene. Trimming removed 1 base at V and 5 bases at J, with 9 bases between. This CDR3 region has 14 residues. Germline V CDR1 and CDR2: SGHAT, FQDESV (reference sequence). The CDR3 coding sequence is TGTGCCAGCAGCTTAGGGCCTAGTAACAATGAGCAGTTCTTC. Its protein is CASSLGPSNNEQFF.

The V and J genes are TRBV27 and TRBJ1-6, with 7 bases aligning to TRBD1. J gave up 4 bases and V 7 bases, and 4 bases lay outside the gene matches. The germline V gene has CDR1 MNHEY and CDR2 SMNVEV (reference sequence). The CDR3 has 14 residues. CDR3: CASKGAAYNSPLHF. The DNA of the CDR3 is TGTGCCAGCAAGGGGGCAGCTTATAATTCACCCCTCCACTTT.

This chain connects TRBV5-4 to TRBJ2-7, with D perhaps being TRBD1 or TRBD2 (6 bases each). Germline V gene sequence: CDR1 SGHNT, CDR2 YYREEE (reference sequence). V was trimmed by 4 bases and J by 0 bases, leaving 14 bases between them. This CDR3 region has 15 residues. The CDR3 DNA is TGTGCCAGCAGCGGAGCTAGGGGGGACTCCTACGAGCAGTACTTC. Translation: CASSGARGDSYEQYF. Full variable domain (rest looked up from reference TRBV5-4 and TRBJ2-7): ETGVTQSPTHLIKTRGQQVTLRCSSQSGHNTVSWYQQALGQGPQFIFQYYREEENGRGNFPPRFSGLQFPNYSSELNVNALELDDSALYLCASSGARGDSYEQYFGPGTRLTVT.

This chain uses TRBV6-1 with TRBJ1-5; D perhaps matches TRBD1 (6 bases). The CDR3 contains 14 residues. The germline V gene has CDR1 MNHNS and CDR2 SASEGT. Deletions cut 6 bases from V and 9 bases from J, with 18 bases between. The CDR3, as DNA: TGTGCCAGCAGCGAGACAGGTACCGGGCGGCCCCAGCATTTT. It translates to CASSETGTGRPQHF.

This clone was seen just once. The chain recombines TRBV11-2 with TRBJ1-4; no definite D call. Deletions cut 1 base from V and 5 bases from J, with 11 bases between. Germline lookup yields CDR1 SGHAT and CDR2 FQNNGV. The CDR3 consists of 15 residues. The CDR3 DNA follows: TGTGCCAGCAGCTTAGGCGCTGGAGGAAATGAAAAACTGTTTTTT. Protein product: CASSLGAGGNEKLFF.

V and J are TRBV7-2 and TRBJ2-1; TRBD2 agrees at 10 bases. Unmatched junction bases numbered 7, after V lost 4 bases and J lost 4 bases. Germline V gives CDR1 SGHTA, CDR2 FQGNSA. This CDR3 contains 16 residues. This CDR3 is CASSYWTSGVYNEQFF. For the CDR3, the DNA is TGTGCCAGCAGCTACTGGACTAGCGGAGTTTACAATGAGCAGTTCTTC.

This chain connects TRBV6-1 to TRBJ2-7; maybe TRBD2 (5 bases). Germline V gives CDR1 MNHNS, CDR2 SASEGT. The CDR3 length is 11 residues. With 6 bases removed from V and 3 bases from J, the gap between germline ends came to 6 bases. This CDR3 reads CASRRVYEQYF. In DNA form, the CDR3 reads TGTGCCAGCAGGCGGGTCTACGAGCAGTACTTC.

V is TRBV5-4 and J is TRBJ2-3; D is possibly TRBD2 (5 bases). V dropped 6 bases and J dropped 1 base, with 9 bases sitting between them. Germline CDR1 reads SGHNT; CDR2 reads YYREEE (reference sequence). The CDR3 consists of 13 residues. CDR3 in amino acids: CASKTRGTDTQYF. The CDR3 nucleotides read TGTGCCAGCAAAACTAGGGGCACAGATACGCAGTATTTT.

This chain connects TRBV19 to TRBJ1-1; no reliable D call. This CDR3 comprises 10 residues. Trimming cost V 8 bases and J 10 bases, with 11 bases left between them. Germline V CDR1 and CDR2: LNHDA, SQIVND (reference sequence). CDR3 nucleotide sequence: TGTGCCAGTGGCGTCTCTTCAGCTTTCTTT. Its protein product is CASGVSSAFF.

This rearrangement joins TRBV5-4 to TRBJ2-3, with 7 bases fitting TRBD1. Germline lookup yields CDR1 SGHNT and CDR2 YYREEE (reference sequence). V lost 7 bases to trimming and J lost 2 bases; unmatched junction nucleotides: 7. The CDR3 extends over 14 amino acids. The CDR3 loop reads CASREGAPTDTQYF. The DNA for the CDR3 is TGTGCCAGCCGTGAGGGGGCGCCCACAGATACGCAGTATTTT.

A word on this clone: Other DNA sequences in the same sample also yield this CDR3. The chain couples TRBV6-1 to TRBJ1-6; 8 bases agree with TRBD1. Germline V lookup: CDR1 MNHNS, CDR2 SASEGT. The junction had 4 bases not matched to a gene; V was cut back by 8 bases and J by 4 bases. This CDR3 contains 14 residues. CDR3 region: CASQGASYNSPLHF. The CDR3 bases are TGTGCCAGCCAGGGGGCGAGTTATAATTCACCCCTCCACTTT.